This TCR beta chain was captured by sequencing in a study of blood T cell repertoires in COVID-19 (dated by TCRdb to 2018 to 2021). At the level of the whole study: Collaborator samples came from the United States, Italy and Spain and covered acute and convalescent phases of COVID-19. The repertoires were released in a freely available public database intended as a resource for research on the immune response to SARS-CoV-2. Deeply sampled blood TCRbeta repertoires from subjects exposed to, actively infected with, or recovered from COVID-19 were included in the dataset. The sample metadata nearly always contained a de-identified subject ID, COVID-19 status, age in years and sex. Where available, HLA class I and class II types were obtained from metadata supplied by the sample provider rather than from assay-based typing. The material from the prospective study consisted of cDNA or gDNA derived from T cells, B-cell-depleted T cells, or PBMCs. The samples were drawn from two sources: the first 160 participants of the ongoing ImmuneRACE study, and over 1,000 subjects contributed by 6 global collaborators. Broad study findings and their caveats: How much clinical and demographic metadata was included differed by source and by participant, and the metadata was provided uncurated.

In the prospective study, participants were roughly 18 to 100 years old, resided in approximately 22 geographic areas of the United States, and were enrolled through a virtual design. Cohort assignment in the prospective study relied on participant-reported clinical history from a screening survey and a study questionnaire. For ImmuneRACE Cohort 3, a participant was defined as recovered based on two consecutive negative NP/OP PCR tests, clearance by a healthcare professional, or resolution of symptoms. In the prospective study, mobile phlebotomists collected whole blood, serum and a nasopharyngeal or oropharyngeal swab from each participant. Prospective study participants could optionally give additional blood draws and questionnaires over an approximately 2-month period. Before DNA extraction, prospective study blood samples were shipped either frozen or at room temperature. The immunoSEQ Assay, a bias-controlled multiplex PCR, was used to amplify TCRbeta CDR3 regions from genomic DNA. On the study's bioinformatics: The number of nucleated cells in each sample was estimated by amplification of reference gene primers within the assay. To quantify the absolute abundance of each unique TCRbeta CDR3 rearrangement, sequence reads were collapsed and filtered. Productive Simpson clonality was computed per sample as the square root of Simpson's diversity index over productive rearrangements. In its TCRdb copy, this immuneACCESS table keeps in-frame sequences only and misses some clones. Where compared with another copy, unresolved V genes explain less than half of these, and the others have no known cause. The V and J calls and clone size come from that table; D and trimming were worked out from the DNA. The sample table shows around 330,000 clones, and under 95% are seen once. Around 2.6% of the sample belongs to the ten largest clones.

As to this clone: The specificity of this receptor is unknown. Base-call qualities are not available, and no considerably larger clone is one nucleotide away.

The sequencing input was PBMCs or T cells enriched from blood (not recorded which). This TCR was recovered from a man between 60 and 75 years old who had recovered from COVID-19.

The encoded CDR3 is CASSLRTVLYEQYF. The nucleotide sequence reads TGTGCCAGCAGCTTAAGGACAGTCCTATACGAGCAGTACTTC. The chain is assembled from TRBV11-2 and TRBJ2-7; TRBD1 is a possible D gene, resting on 6 matching bases. Cut back by 2 bases and 4 bases, the V and J ends lie 12 bases apart. The germline V gene provides CDR1 SGHAT and CDR2 FQNNGV. CDR3 length: 14 amino acids, cysteine to phenylalanine. Only the CDR3 DNA stays, 42 bases, in frame from base 1.